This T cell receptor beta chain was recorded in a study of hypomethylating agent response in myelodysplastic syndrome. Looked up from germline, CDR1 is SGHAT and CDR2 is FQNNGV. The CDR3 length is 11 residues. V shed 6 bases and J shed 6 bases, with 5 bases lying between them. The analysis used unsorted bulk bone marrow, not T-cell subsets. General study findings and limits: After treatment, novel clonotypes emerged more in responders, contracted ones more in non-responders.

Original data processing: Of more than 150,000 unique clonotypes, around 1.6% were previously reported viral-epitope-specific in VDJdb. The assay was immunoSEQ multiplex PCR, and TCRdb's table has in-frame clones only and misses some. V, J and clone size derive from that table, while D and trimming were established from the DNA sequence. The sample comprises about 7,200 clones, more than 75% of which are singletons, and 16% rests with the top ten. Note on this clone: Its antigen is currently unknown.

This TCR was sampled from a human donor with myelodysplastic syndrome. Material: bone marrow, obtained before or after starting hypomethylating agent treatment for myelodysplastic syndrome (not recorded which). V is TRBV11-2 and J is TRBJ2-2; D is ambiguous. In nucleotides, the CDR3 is TGTGCCAGCAGGGACCCCGGGGAGCTGTTTTTT. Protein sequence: CASRDPGELFF.